Presented here are 10 T cell receptor beta chains from one specimen sequenced in a study of T cell changes during pregnancy in multiple sclerosis. Sequencing used immunoSEQ multiplex PCR; TCRdb keeps in-frame clones, though not all of them. The sample contains approximately 60,000 clones, approximately 87% of which appear only once. Sequenced material: peripheral blood from another person, used as feeder cells. The receptors stem from a human donor whose cells served as feeder cells for cultures in a pregnancy study.

The V and J genes are TRBV27 and TRBJ1-5, with D unresolved. Looked up from germline, CDR1 is MNHEY and CDR2 is SMNVEV (reference sequence). V gave up 1 base and J gave up 6 bases, with 7 bases separating them. The CDR3 consists of 13 residues. The CDR3: CASSLYFGQPQHF. CDR3 in DNA: TGTGCCAGCAGTTTATACTTCGGTCAGCCCCAGCATTTT.

The CDR3 reads CASGDGEQYF. The DNA for the CDR3 is TGTGCCAGCGGTGATGGAGAGCAGTACTTC. The chain joins TRBV7-9 to TRBJ2-7; D remains ambiguous. Germline V gives CDR1 SEHNR, CDR2 FQNEAQ (reference sequence). This CDR3 is 10 amino acids long. Between the trimmed V and J ends, which lost 8 bases and 7 bases, there was a span of 9 bases.

The genes are TRBV6-5 and TRBJ1-6; TRBD1 agrees at 8 bases. After removal of 5 bases from V and 5 bases from J, the junction contained 5 bases not matched to a gene. Germline values: CDR1 MNHEY, CDR2 SVGAGI. This CDR3 contains 15 residues. The CDR3 region has the DNA TGTGCCAGCAGTAGGACAGGGTTAAATAATTCACCCCTCCACTTT. This encodes CASSRTGLNNSPLHF.

The V gene is TRBV7-2, the J gene TRBJ1-5, with D possibly being TRBD1 (5 bases). The V gene lost 1 base and the J gene lost 7 bases, with 14 bases spanning the gap. CDR3 length: 15 residues. Germline V gives CDR1 SGHTA, CDR2 FQGNSA. CDR3 in DNA: TGTGCCAGCAGCTTAGACGGGGGGATCGGGCAGCCCCAGCATTTT. Translation: CASSLDGGIGQPQHF.

The chain recombines TRBV10-2 with TRBJ1-5, with no clear D. Germline V lookup: CDR1 WSHSY, CDR2 SAAADI. The CDR3 length is 14 residues. V was shortened by 6 bases and J by 0 bases, with 9 bases between the two germline ends. CDR3 DNA sequence: TGCGCCAGCAGCCGGACGGATAGCAATCAGCCCCAGCATTTT. Encoded protein: CASSRTDSNQPQHF.

Points on this clone: The same CDR3 arises from other DNA sequences in this sample as well. This chain joins TRBV11-1 and TRBJ2-2; D gene ambiguous. Germline V gene data show CDR1 as SGHAT and CDR2 as FQDESV (reference sequence). CDR3 length: 16 residues. The V and J ends lost 0 bases and 1 base respectively, with 9 bases between them. The CDR3 reads CASSLAFEGNTGELFF. The DNA of the CDR3 is TGTGCCAGCAGCTTAGCGTTCGAAGGGAACACCGGGGAGCTGTTTTTT.

V is TRBV9 and J is TRBJ2-2; TRBD2 aligns across 9 bases. CDR1 is SGDLS, CDR2 YYNGEE, per germline. The CDR3 is 17 amino acids. V gave up 0 bases and J gave up 1 base; unmatched junction bases: 4. The CDR3 sequence: CASSVEVAGENTGELFF. CDR3 sequence (DNA): TGTGCCAGCAGCGTAGAAGTAGCGGGGGAGAACACCGGGGAGCTGTTTTTT.

This chain joins TRBV5-1 and TRBJ2-3, with 12 bases aligning to TRBD2. CDR1 SGHRS and CDR2 YFSETQ come from the germline V gene. The CDR3 totals 16 residues. Unmatched junction bases numbered 3, after V lost 4 bases and J lost 0 bases. The DNA of the CDR3 is TGCGCCAGCAGCCTAGGACTAGCGGGAAGCACAGATACGCAGTATTTT. The encoded protein is CASSLGLAGSTDTQYF.

The chain employs TRBV28 and TRBJ1-4; no firm D call. Trimming took off 7 bases at V and 10 bases at J, with 19 bases between the two ends. The CDR3 totals 14 residues. Germline-derived CDR1 and CDR2 are MDHEN and SYDVKM. CDR3 nucleotide sequence: TGTGCCAGCACCCAAAAACAGCCGGACCCAAAACTGTTTTTT. Residues: CASTQKQPDPKLFF. The complete variable domain, with remaining parts taken from reference TRBV28 and TRBJ1-4, reads DVKVTQSSRYLVKRTGEKVFLECVQDMDHENMFWYRQDPGLGLRLIYFSYDVKMKEKGDIPEGYSVSREKKERFSLILESASTNQTSMYLCASTQKQPDPKLFFGSGTQLSVL.

The table lists this clone with a count of one. V gene TRBV6-6 combines with J gene TRBJ1-2; TRBD1 matches at 8 bases. Germline CDR1 and CDR2: MNHNY and SVGAGI (reference sequence). The CDR3 is 15 residues long. V lost 4 bases to trimming and J lost 8 bases; unmatched junction nucleotides: 12. CDR3: CASSFRQGRIRGYTF. CDR3 bases: TGTGCCAGCAGTTTTCGACAGGGGAGAATTAGGGGCTACACCTTC.